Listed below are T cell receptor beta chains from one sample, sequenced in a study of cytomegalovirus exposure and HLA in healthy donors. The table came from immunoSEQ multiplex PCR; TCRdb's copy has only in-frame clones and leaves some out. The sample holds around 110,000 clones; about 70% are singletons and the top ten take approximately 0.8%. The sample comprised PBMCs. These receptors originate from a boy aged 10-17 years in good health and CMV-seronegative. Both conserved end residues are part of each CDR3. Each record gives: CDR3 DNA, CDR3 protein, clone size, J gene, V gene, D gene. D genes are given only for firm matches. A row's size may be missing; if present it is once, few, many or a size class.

TGTGCCAGCAGGGGACACCTAAGCTCCTATAATTCACCCCTCCACTTT	CASRGHLSSYNSPLHF	few	TRBJ1-6	TRBV28	NA
TGTGCCTGGAGTCTGGGGACTAGCGGGATTTACAATGAGCAGTTCTTC	CAWSLGTSGIYNEQFF	NA	TRBJ2-1	TRBV30	TRBD2
TGTGCCAGCAGCTTTAGCGGGAGGGACAACGAGCAGTACTTC	CASSFSGRDNEQYF	once	TRBJ2-7	TRBV28	TRBD2
TGCGCCAGCAGCCGGGATGGTAGCGTGGGGACATTTCTTTTTTTT	CASSRDGSVGTFLFF	NA	TRBJ1-4	TRBV4-3	NA
TGTGCCAGCCTCGCGGGGGCGAGCACTGAAGCTTTCTTT	CASLAGASTEAFF	once	TRBJ1-1	TRBV6-1	NA
TGTGCCAGCAGTTCCCTTGGGAGCGGGAGGGTAGGGGAGACCCAGTACTTC	CASSSLGSGRVGETQYF	NA	TRBJ2-5	TRBV28	TRBD2
TGCAGCGTTAAAGGACTAGCGGGGGAGAGCACAGATACGCAGTATTTT	CSVKGLAGESTDTQYF	NA	TRBJ2-3	TRBV29-1	TRBD2
TGTGCCAGCAGCCCAAGACAGGGATCATTAGAGACCCAGTACTTC	CASSPRQGSLETQYF	NA	TRBJ2-5	TRBV6-5	TRBD1
TGTGCCAGCAGTGTATTGGGACTAGCGGCCCTCGCGAAAACCTACGAGCAGTACTTC	CASSVLGLAALAKTYEQYF	NA	TRBJ2-7	TRBV6-1	TRBD2
TGTGCCAGCAGCTTAGCCCCTTTAGGACAGAATGAAAAACTGTTTTTT	CASSLAPLGQNEKLFF	NA	TRBJ1-4	TRBV7-9	NA
TGCAGTGCTAGAGTCTCTGAGTGGTACTTC	CSARVSEWYF	NA	TRBJ2-7	TRBV20-1	NA
TGTGCCAGCATCCCACAGGAGTTTGGGGCCAACGTCCTGACTTTC	CASIPQEFGANVLTF	NA	TRBJ2-6	TRBV28	NA
TGTGCCAGCATGGCAGCGGGAGGGGGGGAGACCCAGTACTTC	CASMAAGGGETQYF	NA	TRBJ2-5	TRBV6-6	TRBD2
TGTGCCAGCAGTGAAGCGCTTGAGGCAGGGGAGACCTACGAGCAGTACTTC	CASSEALEAGETYEQYF	NA	TRBJ2-7	TRBV6-1	NA
TGTGCCAGTAGTATAGCTGGGGACGGAGGGTTGTACGAGCAGTACTTC	CASSIAGDGGLYEQYF	NA	TRBJ2-7	TRBV19	NA
TGTGCCAGCAGACGAGAACGGAACACTGAAGCTTTCTTT	CASRRERNTEAFF	NA	TRBJ1-1	TRBV7-3	NA
TGTGCCAGCAGTACCGGGACAGGGAAGGAAAAACTGTTTTTT	CASSTGTGKEKLFF	NA	TRBJ1-4	TRBV7-9	TRBD1
TGTGCCAGCAGCGGACAGAACACAGATACGCAGTATTTT	CASSGQNTDTQYF	once	TRBJ2-3	TRBV6-5	NA
TGTGCCAGCAGTGCCCTGGACAGGGAGGTGGGTGGCTACACCTTC	CASSALDREVGGYTF	NA	TRBJ1-2	TRBV25-1	TRBD1
TGTGCCAGCAGCCAAGATTCCCCCCCGGGACAGGGTGACACCGGGGAGCTGTTTTTT	CASSQDSPPGQGDTGELFF	NA	TRBJ2-2	TRBV4-2	TRBD1
TGTGCCAGCAGGAAGGGACAGGGTCATCAGCCCCAGCATTTT	CASRKGQGHQPQHF	NA	TRBJ1-5	TRBV6-5	TRBD1
TGCGCCAGCAGCCAGCCATGGGACAGGGTCCACGAGCAGTACTTC	CASSQPWDRVHEQYF	NA	TRBJ2-7	TRBV4-1	TRBD1